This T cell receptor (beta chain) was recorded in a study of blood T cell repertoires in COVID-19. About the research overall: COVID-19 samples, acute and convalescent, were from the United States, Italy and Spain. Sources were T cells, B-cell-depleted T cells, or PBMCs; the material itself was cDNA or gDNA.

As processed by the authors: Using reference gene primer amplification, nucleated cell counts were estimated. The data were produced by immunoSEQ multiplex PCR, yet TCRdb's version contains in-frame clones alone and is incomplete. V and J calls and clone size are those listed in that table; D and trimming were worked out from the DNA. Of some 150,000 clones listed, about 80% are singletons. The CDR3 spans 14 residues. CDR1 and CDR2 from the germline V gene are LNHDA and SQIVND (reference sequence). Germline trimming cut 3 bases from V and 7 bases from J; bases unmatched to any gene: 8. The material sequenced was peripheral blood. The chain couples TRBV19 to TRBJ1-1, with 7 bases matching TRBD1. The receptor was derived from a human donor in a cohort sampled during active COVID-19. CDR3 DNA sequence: TGTGCCAGTAGTATGCCGGGACAGCGAGATGAAGCTTTCTTT. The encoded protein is CASSMPGQRDEAFF.